The 10 T cell receptor beta chains below were found in one sample sequenced in a study of blood T cell repertoires in COVID-19. This table comes from immunoSEQ multiplex PCR, and its TCRdb copy is limited to in-frame clones, with some not included. Counted here are 200,000 to 250,000 clones, approximately 86% occurring once; the ten biggest clones make up roughly 10%. The specimen sequenced was peripheral blood. The receptors derive from a woman aged 45-65 years with COVID-19, enrolled during active disease.

V usage is TRBV7-2 and J usage is TRBJ2-1; D perhaps matches TRBD2 (7 bases). The CDR3 spans 18 residues. Trimming removed 3 bases at V and 0 bases at J, with 18 bases between. The germline V gene encodes CDR1 SGHTA and CDR2 FQGNSA. This CDR3 reads CASSFRVGGGSSYNEQFF. CDR3 bases: TGTGCCAGCAGCTTTAGAGTAGGGGGGGGGTCCTCCTACAATGAGCAGTTCTTC. The variable domain in full, completed from reference TRBV7-2 and TRBJ2-1, reads GAGVSQSPSNKVTEKGKDVELRCDPISGHTALYWYRQSLGQGLEFLIYFQGNSAPDKSGLPSDRFSAERTGGSVSTLTIQRTQQEDSAVYLCASSFRVGGGSSYNEQFFGPGTRLTVL.

This clone has only one observation. This chain joins TRBV5-1 and TRBJ2-3; 7 bases are a match to TRBD1. The V and J ends lost 2 bases and 3 bases, in that order; junction bases with no gene match: 9. This CDR3 has 16 residues. CDR1 is SGHRS, CDR2 YFSETQ, per germline. CDR3 nucleotides: TGCGCCAGCAGCTTAAAAGGGGGCGCGATGACAGATACGCAGTATTTT. Translated, it gives CASSLKGGAMTDTQYF.

The chain employs TRBV3-1 (or the pseudogene TRBV3-2) and TRBJ2-3; D perhaps matches TRBD2 (5 bases). Between the trimmed V and J ends, which lost 4 bases and 6 bases, there was a span of 8 bases. Germline CDR1 LGHDT, CDR2 YNNKEL (reference sequence). CDR3 length: 12 residues. CDR3 in DNA: TGTGCCAGCAGCCCCCGGAGGGATACGCAGTATTTT. Amino acids: CASSPRRDTQYF.

V usage is TRBV5-1 and J usage is TRBJ2-1; a weak D match, TRBD1 (5 bases). V was shortened by 0 bases and J by 10 bases, with 8 bases between the two germline ends. Germline values: CDR1 SGHRS, CDR2 YFSETQ. This CDR3 is 12 amino acids long. CDR3 DNA: TGCGCCAGCAGCTTGGTGACAGAAGAGCAGTTCTTC. As protein: CASSLVTEEQFF.

The chain uses TRBV7-3 and TRBJ2-3; TRBD2 matches 7 bases. The CDR3 spans 14 residues. V lost 4 bases, J lost 10 bases, and 11 bases stayed unmatched. Germline CDR1 is SGHTA and CDR2 is FQGTGA. This chain's CDR3 is CASSSRAGRGAQYF. The CDR3 nucleotides are TGTGCCAGCAGCTCTAGAGCGGGCCGGGGGGCGCAGTATTTT.

The V and J genes are TRBV4-3 and TRBJ2-1, with 7 bases matching TRBD2. The germline V gene has CDR1 LGHNA and CDR2 YSLEER. The J segment lost 5 bases and the V segment lost 2 bases, leaving 6 bases of the junction unmatched. This CDR3 has 15 amino acids. The CDR3 DNA follows: TGCGCCAGCAGCCAATTCGAAGCGGGGCACAATGAGCAGTTCTTC. This gives the protein CASSQFEAGHNEQFF.

This chain joins TRBV19 and TRBJ2-2; 11 nucleotides align to TRBD1. Germline CDR1 is LNHDA and CDR2 is SQIVND (reference sequence). This CDR3 is built from 16 residues. Unmatched junction bases numbered 4, after V lost 6 bases and J lost 1 base. CDR3 residues: CASSSGQGVNTGELFF. CDR3 DNA sequence: TGTGCCAGTAGCTCGGGACAGGGGGTGAACACCGGGGAGCTGTTTTTT. The full variable domain, with the rest looked up from reference TRBV19 and TRBJ2-2, is DGGITQSPKYLFRKEGQNVTLSCEQNLNHDAMYWYRQDPGQGLRLIYYSQIVNDFQKGDIAEGYSVSREKKESFPLTVTSAQKNPTAFYLCASSSGQGVNTGELFFGEGSRLTVL.

This sequence joins TRBV27 and TRBJ1-2, with a possible D match to TRBD1 (5 bases). The CDR3 length is 15 residues. Germline V lookup: CDR1 MNHEY, CDR2 SMNVEV (reference sequence). V shed 3 bases and J shed 0 bases, with 11 bases lying between them. CDR3 residues: CASSFQGTPNYGYTF. The CDR3 nucleotides are TGTGCCAGCAGTTTTCAAGGGACTCCTAACTATGGCTACACCTTC.

This rearrangement joins TRBV6-5 to TRBJ2-1, with a tentative D call TRBD1 (5 bases). This CDR3 spans 15 amino acids. In germline, CDR1 is MNHEY, CDR2 SVGAGI. V lost 5 bases, J lost 2 bases, and 13 bases lay in between. The CDR3 nucleotides are TGTGCCAGCAGTCCCTATCAACAGGCCTACAATGAGCAGTTCTTC. This codes for CASSPYQQAYNEQFF.

This sequence joins TRBV7-6 and TRBJ2-2; D perhaps matches TRBD2 (5 bases). The germline V gene encodes CDR1 SGHVS and CDR2 FNYEAQ. V lost 5 bases and J lost 4, with 17 bases in between. The CDR3 is 16 residues long. CDR3 nucleotide sequence: TGTGCCAGCAGCCAACCCAGGCTAGCAGTCACCGGGGAGCTGTTTTTT. Translating gives CASSQPRLAVTGELFF.